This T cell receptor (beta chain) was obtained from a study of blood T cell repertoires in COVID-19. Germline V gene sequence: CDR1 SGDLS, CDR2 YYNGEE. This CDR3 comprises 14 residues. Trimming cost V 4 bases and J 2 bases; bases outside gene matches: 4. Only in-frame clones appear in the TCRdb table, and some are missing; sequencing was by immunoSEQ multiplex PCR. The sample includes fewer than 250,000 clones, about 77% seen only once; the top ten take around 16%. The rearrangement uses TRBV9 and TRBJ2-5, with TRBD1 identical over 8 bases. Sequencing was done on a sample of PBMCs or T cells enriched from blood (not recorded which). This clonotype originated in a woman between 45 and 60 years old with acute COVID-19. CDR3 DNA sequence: TGTGCCAGCAGCAGACGACAGGGGCAAGAGACCCAGTACTTC. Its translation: CASSRRQGQETQYF.